This T cell receptor (beta chain) appears in the sequencing data of a study of blood T cells in healthy people across ages (dated by TCRdb to between 2014 and 2016). At the level of the whole study: In model experiments, roughly one uniquely barcoded TCR beta cDNA molecule per two T cells was captured by template switching. Using deep sequencing normalized with unique cDNA molecular identifiers, the study measured how TCR beta repertoire diversity changes with age. The donors were divided into four age groups: young (average about 15 years), middle-aged (around 37), aged (about 62) and long-lived (about 90). To avoid experimental bias, donors of different ages were randomly spread across the sequencing lanes. The study analyzed two additional independent replicas of 1 million unique cDNA reads from the same blood draw for two donors, one aged 18 to 30 and one aged 80 or older.

CDR1 SGHRS and CDR2 YFSETQ were looked up in the germline V gene. CDR3 length: 14 amino acids, cysteine to phenylalanine. Only the CDR3 portion is preserved as DNA: 42 bases, with reading frame beginning at the first base. V loses 4 bases of germline sequence and J loses 2 bases, and the interval between the two ends is 7 bases. In its sample, this clonotype was seen many times. The clone's antigen remains unknown. Base qualities are not provided; no much larger clone lies one nucleotide away. The donors were some 36 Caucasian individuals from Russia, aged roughly 6 to 90 years, who were systemically healthy. Each donor gave ten milliliters of peripheral blood, collected into EDTA-treated Vacutainer tubes. Ficoll-Paque density-gradient centrifugation was used to isolate PBMCs, with at least 7 million obtained per sample. Total RNA, at least 6 micrograms per sample, was extracted from PBMCs with Trizol reagent. The percentages of naive CD45RAhigh/CD27high T cells were determined by flow cytometry on a PBMC aliquot from every donor.

The library was prepared using 5' RACE. Sequenced on an Illumina HiSeq 2500. A second PCR of about 6 to 11 cycles was run with a J-beta primer mix and a sample-barcoded 5' primer. A unique molecular identifier was introduced onto each TCR beta cDNA molecule by a template-switch 5' adaptor carrying 12 random nucleotides. Each sample yielded at least 3 million CDR3-containing paired-end reads. The Mint cDNA synthesis kit, primed by a TRBC-specific oligonucleotide, was used to synthesize first-strand cDNA from all RNA. Following uracil-DNA glycosylase treatment, all cDNA underwent a first 18-cycle PCR with the universal primers M1SS and BC2_uni_R. In the source study's methods: Each sample was normalized by randomly selecting 1 million high-quality reads, each carrying a distinct molecular identifier. Instead of being binned into consensus sequences, reads with shared molecular identifiers were discarded. CDR3 identification, clonotype clustering and error correction used MiTCR with a Q25 quality threshold and the strictest error-elimination algorithm. A nonparametric unseen species model using Euler transformation provided a lower-bound estimate of total TCR beta diversity. TCRdb applied fastp at Q25 and MiXCR to the public reads, then kept only in-frame beta chains. Records with the same CDR3 protein are collapsed into one entry carrying the most frequent genes and DNA. TCRdb's processing, not the study's, gives the V and J calls here. Present in this sample are about 680,000 distinct CDR3 sequences, around 45% of which were seen just once. Approximately 32% of the sample goes to the ten largest clones.

Paper-wide results and their limitations: Estimates of total diversity based on one million sequenced T cells were regarded as lower bounds and as underestimates. Bulk unsorted PBMC profiling prevented conclusive comparison of naive and antigen-experienced compartments. Compared with the aged group, more naive CD4+ T cells, fewer expanded clones and increased TCR diversity were shown by the long-lived group, suggesting age selection. There was a strong correlation between observed TCR beta diversity and the percentage of naive T cells measured by flow cytometry. Observed TCR beta diversity per million T cells fell roughly linearly with age, and a significant reduction was already apparent by age approximately 40. Because donor CMV infection status was unknown, age-related changes in expanded clonotypes were potentially confounded.

The specimen was blood. The receptor chain draws on TRBV5-1 and TRBJ2-6; a confident D gene designation cannot be given. This receptor was identified in a woman aged 55-75 years in good health. In nucleotides, the sequence is TGCGCCAGCAGCCCGGCCACTGGGGCCAACGTCCTGACTTTC. This translates into CASSPATGANVLTF.